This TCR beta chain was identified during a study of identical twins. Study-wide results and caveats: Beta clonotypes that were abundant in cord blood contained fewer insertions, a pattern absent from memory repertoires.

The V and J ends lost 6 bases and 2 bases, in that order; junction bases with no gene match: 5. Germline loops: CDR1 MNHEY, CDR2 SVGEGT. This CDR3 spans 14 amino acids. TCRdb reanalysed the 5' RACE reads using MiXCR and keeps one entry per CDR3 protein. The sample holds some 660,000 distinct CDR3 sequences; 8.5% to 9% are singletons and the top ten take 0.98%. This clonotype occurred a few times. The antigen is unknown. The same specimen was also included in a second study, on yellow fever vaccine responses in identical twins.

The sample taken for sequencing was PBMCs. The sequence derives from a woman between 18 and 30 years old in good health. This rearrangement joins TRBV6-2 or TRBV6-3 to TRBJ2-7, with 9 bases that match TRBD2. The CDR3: CASRTTSGTYEQYF. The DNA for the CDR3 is TGTGCCAGCAGAACGACTAGCGGTACCTACGAGCAGTACTTC.